Below, 32 T cell receptor beta chains from the same sample are listed, as sequenced in a study of control samples from healthy donors and cancer patients. Profiled with immunoSEQ multiplex PCR; TCRdb holds only in-frame clones, not every one. In the table there are approximately 51,000 clones, about four fifths of which are singletons. Sequencing used blood. The receptors come from a man in his sixties or seventies in good health.

This clone showed up just a few times. The CDR3 region is CASSLQGNTGELFF. The CDR3 DNA follows: TGTGCCAGCAGCCTTCAGGGAAATACCGGGGAGCTGTTTTTT. V is TRBV16 and J is TRBJ2-2; D is perhaps TRBD1 (5 bases). This CDR3 has 14 amino acids. The V gene lost 4 bases and the J gene lost 5 bases, with 11 bases spanning the gap. Germline V gene data show CDR1 as KGHSY and CDR2 as FQNENV.

This clone was seen more than once but under ten times. The V gene is TRBV5-1, the J gene TRBJ2-5; TRBD2 matches 7 bases. The CDR3 has 14 residues. V dropped 4 bases and J dropped 4; count of bases not matched to a gene: 7. Germline values: CDR1 SGHRS, CDR2 YFSETQ. The CDR3 DNA follows: TGCGCCAGCAGCGCCCGGACTAGGACAGAGACCCAGTACTTC. Protein product: CASSARTRTETQYF.

The chain combines TRBV28 with TRBJ1-1, with unresolved D. Germline CDR1 reads MDHEN; CDR2 reads SYDVKM. The CDR3 totals 13 residues. The ends were cut back, 7 bases at V and 4 bases at J, with 13 bases in the middle. CDR3 loop: CASKYVGSTEAFF. The DNA for the CDR3 is TGTGCCAGCAAATATGTGGGGTCCACTGAAGCTTTCTTT.

The chain couples TRBV5-1 to TRBJ2-1; tentative D call: TRBD1 (6 bases). The V end was cut by 1 base, the J end by 0 bases, with 8 bases between. This CDR3 spans 15 amino acids. Germline CDR1 reads SGHRS; CDR2 reads YFSETQ. The CDR3 loop reads CASSLMDSSYNEQFF. The CDR3, as DNA: TGCGCCAGCAGCTTGATGGACAGCTCCTACAATGAGCAGTTCTTC. The full variable domain, its missing parts supplied by reference TRBV5-1 and TRBJ2-1, is KAGVTQTPRYLIKTRGQQVTLSCSPISGHRSVSWYQQTPGQGLQFLFEYFSETQRNKGNFPGRFSGRQFSNSRSEMNVSTLELGDSALYLCASSLMDSSYNEQFFGPGTRLTVL.

This chain links TRBV5-4 with TRBJ2-7; 9 bases map to TRBD1. Germline CDR1 and CDR2: SGHNT and YYREEE (reference sequence). The CDR3 spans 16 residues. V was clipped by 0 bases and J by 5 bases; unmatched bases: 9. The CDR3 reads CASSLAMGQGFNEQYF. DNA for the CDR3: TGTGCCAGCAGCTTGGCGATGGGACAGGGTTTCAACGAGCAGTACTTC.

This chain links TRBV27 with TRBJ2-1, with D perhaps TRBD2 (6 bases). This CDR3 contains 15 residues. The V end was cut by 4 bases, the J end by 3 bases, with 13 bases between. Germline V lookup: CDR1 MNHEY, CDR2 SMNVEV (reference sequence). This chain's CDR3 is CASSSIAALYNEQFF. The CDR3 DNA follows: TGTGCCAGCAGTTCAATAGCGGCTCTCTACAATGAGCAGTTCTTC.

V is TRBV3-1 (or the pseudogene TRBV3-2) and J is TRBJ2-1, with D possibly TRBD2 on 5 matching bases. This CDR3 has 14 amino acids. In germline, CDR1 is LGHDT, CDR2 YNNKEL (reference sequence). V lost 2 bases and J 4 bases, leaving 9 bases between the germline ends. CDR3 region: CASSQTPGYNEQFF. The CDR3 nucleotides read TGTGCCAGCAGCCAAACCCCGGGGTACAATGAGCAGTTCTTC.

The V call is TRBV10-2, the J call TRBJ2-2; perhaps TRBD2 as D (6 bases). This CDR3 is 16 amino acids long. Germline V gene lookup returns CDR1 WSHSY and CDR2 SAAADI. V lost 5 bases to trimming and J lost 5 bases, with 18 bases between them. This chain's CDR3 is CASSIFGRRGTGELFF. CDR3 coding DNA: TGCGCCAGCAGTATCTTCGGGCGCCGGGGGACCGGGGAGCTGTTTTTT.

CDR3 sequence reads: CASRSGVPGAFF. The CDR3 region has the DNA TGTGCCAGCAGATCGGGAGTCCCGGGAGCTTTCTTT. The chain is built from TRBV5-5 and TRBJ1-1; D is undetermined. Germline lookup yields CDR1 SGHKS and CDR2 YYEKEE (reference sequence). This CDR3 region has 12 residues. V was pared by 5 bases and J by 10 bases, with 15 bases between.

The V gene is TRBV4-1, the J gene TRBJ1-5; D unclear. Germline V CDR1 and CDR2: MGHRA, YSYEKL. V was cut by 1 base and J by 2 bases, with 12 bases left in between. The length of the CDR3 is 16 residues. CDR3: CASSQVERRGNQPQHF. The CDR3 nucleotides are TGCGCCAGCAGCCAAGTGGAGCGGAGGGGCAATCAGCCCCAGCATTTT.

This clone was counted a few times. This rearrangement joins TRBV10-3 to TRBJ1-1, with 8 bases that match TRBD1. Per germline, CDR1 ENHRY and CDR2 SYGVKD. The CDR3 sequence is 13 residues long. V gave up 4 bases and J gave up 6 bases; unmatched junction bases: 4. CDR3 amino acids: CAISGDRKAEAFF. CDR3 DNA sequence: TGTGCCATCAGTGGGGACAGGAAAGCTGAAGCTTTCTTT.

CDR3: CASLRTGAQETQYF. CDR3 nucleotides: TGTGCCAGCTTGAGAACAGGAGCACAAGAGACCCAGTACTTC. The J gene is TRBJ2-5, the V gene TRBV2; D is perhaps TRBD1 (5 bases). The CDR3 length is 14 residues. With 8 bases removed from V and 2 bases from J, the gap between germline ends came to 15 bases. Germline loops: CDR1 SNHLY, CDR2 FYNNEI.

The chain combines TRBV18 with TRBJ1-2, with no clear D. The V gene lost 2 bases and the J gene lost 6 bases, with 10 bases spanning the gap. The germline gives CDR1 KGHSH, CDR2 LQKENI. This CDR3 contains 13 residues. CDR3 DNA: TGTGCCAGCTCACCATCAAAGGACCATGGCTACACCTTC. It specifies CASSPSKDHGYTF.

The V gene is TRBV4-1, the J gene TRBJ1-2; unclear D gene. V dropped 1 base and J dropped 0 bases, with 9 bases sitting between them. This CDR3 has 15 amino acids. Germline CDR1 is MGHRA and CDR2 is YSYEKL. The CDR3 loop reads CASSQGVASNYGYTF. CDR3 nucleotide sequence: TGCGCCAGCAGCCAAGGGGTAGCTTCTAACTATGGCTACACCTTC.

This clone was picked up a small number of times. The genes are TRBV2 and TRBJ2-2; TRBD1 aligns across 7 bases. V lost 4 bases to trimming and J lost 4 bases; unmatched junction nucleotides: 9. Per germline, CDR1 SNHLY and CDR2 FYNNEI. The CDR3 sequence is 16 residues long. The CDR3 reads CASSVVQGYITGELFF. The CDR3 DNA follows: TGTGCCAGCAGTGTGGTACAGGGGTATATCACCGGGGAGCTGTTTTTT. Drawing the rest from reference TRBV2 and TRBJ2-2, the complete variable domain is EPEVTQTPSHQVTQMGQEVILRCVPISNHLYFYWYRQILGQKVEFLVSFYNNEISEKSEIFDDQFSVERPDGSNFTLKIRSTKLEDSAMYFCASSVVQGYITGELFFGEGSRLTVL.

The gene calls are TRBV24-1 and TRBJ2-3; maybe TRBD2 (6 bases). Germline V gene data show CDR1 as KGHDR and CDR2 as SFDVKD. V shed 1 base and J shed 4 bases, with 14 bases lying between them. The CDR3 has 16 residues. CDR3 in amino acids: CATSDLAGPSADTQYF. CDR3 nucleotide sequence: TGTGCCACCAGTGATTTAGCGGGCCCTAGCGCAGATACGCAGTATTTT.

This chain connects TRBV2 to TRBJ1-1; unclear D gene. Germline-derived CDR1 and CDR2 are SNHLY and FYNNEI. This CDR3 comprises 13 residues. V shed 4 bases and J shed 1 base, with 7 bases lying between them. CDR3 DNA sequence: TGTGCCAGCAGTGCTGAACGGAACACTGAAGCTTTCTTT. Its translation is CASSAERNTEAFF.

The chain has TRBV5-1 and TRBJ2-3, with D perhaps TRBD2 (6 bases). V was cut by 0 bases and J by 0 bases, with 8 bases left in between. The CDR3 contains 15 residues. Germline V gene data show CDR1 as SGHRS and CDR2 as YFSETQ. CDR3 region: CASSLGSGSTDTQYF. CDR3 DNA sequence: TGCGCCAGCAGCTTGGGGAGCGGGAGCACAGATACGCAGTATTTT.

V is TRBV11-2 and J is TRBJ2-1; 11 nucleotides line up with TRBD2. The junction had 10 bases not matched to a gene; V was cut back by 5 bases and J by 4 bases. There are 17 residues in the CDR3. Germline assignment: CDR1 SGHAT and CDR2 FQNNGV. The CDR3 DNA is TGTGCCAGCAGCCCCAAAGCGAGACTAGCGGGATACAATGAGCAGTTCTTC. This gives the protein CASSPKARLAGYNEQFF.

The sample holds a few counts of this clone. One end of the junction is discordant with germline, which a read error may explain. V is TRBV5-4 and J is TRBJ1-2; weak D call: TRBD1 (6 bases). The CDR3 totals 13 residues. Germline V CDR1 and CDR2: SGHNT, YYREEE (reference sequence). The CDR3 is CASSLDNGRGFSF. DNA of the CDR3: TGTGCCAGCAGTTTGGACAATGGCAGGGGTTTCTCCTTC.

This clone has more than one count but fewer than ten. This chain connects TRBV6-2 or TRBV6-3 to TRBJ1-2; TRBD1 is a possible D gene (5 bases). V lost 5 bases to trimming and J lost 5 bases, with 6 bases between them. Per germline, CDR1 MNHEY and CDR2 SVGEGT. This CDR3 is 11 amino acids long. The CDR3 DNA follows: TGTGCCAGCAGTCAGGGATATGGCTACACCTTC. This encodes CASSQGYGYTF.

This CDR3 is CASSSLQIANTGELFF. CDR3 DNA sequence: TGTGCCAGCAGCTCCCTACAGATCGCGAACACCGGGGAGCTGTTTTTT. The chain joins TRBV5-6 to TRBJ2-2; D is uncertain. Germline-derived CDR1 and CDR2 are SGHDT and YYEEEE. CDR3 length: 16 residues. V was clipped by 3 bases and J by 0 bases, with 12 bases between them.

This chain connects TRBV12-5 to TRBJ1-1; D gene unclear. The CDR3 is 13 residues long. V lost 1 base and J 8 bases, leaving 11 bases between the germline ends. Germline V gives CDR1 LGHNT, CDR2 FRNRAP. The CDR3 DNA reads TGTGCTAGTGGTTTGGAGGGTCCTTCAGAAGCTTTCTTT. Residues: CASGLEGPSEAFF.

This chain uses TRBV5-4 with TRBJ2-5; perhaps TRBD2 as D (5 bases). Per germline, CDR1 SGHNT and CDR2 YYREEE (reference sequence). This CDR3 spans 13 amino acids. Deletions cut 4 bases from V and 4 bases from J, with 11 bases between. CDR3 sequence: CASSPDWRETQYF. CDR3 DNA: TGTGCCAGCAGCCCGGACTGGAGAGAGACCCAGTACTTC.

The chain employs TRBV6-2 or TRBV6-3 and TRBJ1-1, with 10 nucleotides matching TRBD1. The length of the CDR3 is 16 residues. Germline assignment: CDR1 MNHEY and CDR2 SVGEGT. V was clipped by 6 bases and J by 1 base; unmatched bases: 8. CDR3 region: CASSPTGGSGNTEAFF. The CDR3 DNA sequence: TGTGCCAGCAGCCCGACAGGGGGCAGTGGGAACACTGAAGCTTTCTTT.

The chain uses TRBV2 and TRBJ1-5, with 9 nucleotides matching TRBD1. Unmatched junction bases numbered 15, after V lost 8 bases and J lost 4 bases. This CDR3 is 17 amino acids long. From germline, CDR1 is SNHLY and CDR2 FYNNEI. CDR3 sequence: CASGTGTGNPGNQPQHF. CDR3 sequence (DNA): TGTGCCAGCGGAACCGGGACAGGGAACCCGGGTAATCAGCCCCAGCATTTT.

The chain joins TRBV5-1 to TRBJ2-7; TRBD2 agrees at 12 bases. Trimming at V came to 2 bases and at J to 0 bases, leaving 6 bases not matched to a gene. The germline V gene has CDR1 SGHRS and CDR2 YFSETQ. CDR3 length equals 17 residues. In DNA, the CDR3 is TGCGCCAGCAGCTTCAGACTAGCGGGAGTTAGCTCCTACGAGCAGTACTTC. This sequence encodes CASSFRLAGVSSYEQYF.

V and J are TRBV6-5 and TRBJ2-7; possible D gene TRBD1, 6 bases. There are 15 residues in the CDR3. The germline V and J ends were trimmed by 5 bases and 5 bases, with 19 bases remaining between them. From germline, CDR1 is MNHEY and CDR2 SVGAGI. In DNA form, the CDR3 reads TGTGCCAGCAGTCACGCCCAGGGAGAGGGGGACGAGCAGTACTTC. Its protein product is CASSHAQGEGDEQYF.

The table lists this clone with a few counts. This chain joins TRBV3-1 (or the pseudogene TRBV3-2) and TRBJ1-1; 7 bases agree with TRBD1. J lost 5 bases, V lost 0 bases, and 6 bases had no gene match. The CDR3 covers 15 residues. Germline lookup yields CDR1 LGHDT and CDR2 YNNKEL (reference sequence). CDR3 bases: TGTGCCAGCAGCCAAGAAAAGGGGGCGAGGACTGAAGCTTTCTTT. Protein sequence: CASSQEKGARTEAFF.

This clone has only one observation. The rearrangement links TRBV5-1 to TRBJ2-1; 12 bases match TRBD2. After removal of 3 bases from V and 4 bases from J, the junction contained 5 bases not matched to a gene. Germline V gene data show CDR1 as SGHRS and CDR2 as YFSETQ. This CDR3 is built from 16 residues. The CDR3 reads CASSSSGRASYNEQFF. CDR3 DNA: TGCGCCAGCAGCTCTAGCGGGAGGGCCTCATACAATGAGCAGTTCTTC.

The chain links TRBV7-9 to TRBJ1-4; 10 bases fit TRBD1. Germline assignment: CDR1 SEHNR and CDR2 FQNEAQ (reference sequence). This CDR3 has 17 amino acids. Trimming at V came to 7 bases and at J to 0 bases, leaving 8 bases not matched to a gene. The CDR3 coding sequence is TGTGCCAGCACTCTCCGGGACAGGGGAACAACTAATGAAAAACTGTTTTTT. Protein sequence: CASTLRDRGTTNEKLFF.

This chain links TRBV2 with TRBJ1-6; D possibly corresponds to TRBD1 (6 bases). CDR1 and CDR2 from the germline V gene are SNHLY and FYNNEI. This CDR3 region has 16 residues. The ends were cut back, 5 bases at V and 3 bases at J, with 14 bases in the middle. CDR3 nucleotide sequence: TGTGCCAGCAGTCCCGACAGGCCTTACTATAATTCACCCCTCCACTTT. Translating it yields CASSPDRPYYNSPLHF.